This T cell receptor beta chain was identified in a study of cytomegalovirus exposure and HLA in healthy donors. The PCR had 60 Vbeta and 13 Jbeta primers. The data were produced by immunoSEQ multiplex PCR, yet TCRdb's version contains in-frame clones alone and is incomplete. Of 140,000 or so clones listed, around 85% are singletons. After removal of 4 bases from V and 4 bases from J, the junction contained 4 bases not matched to a gene. The CDR3 runs to 14 residues. In germline, CDR1 is SGHRS, CDR2 YFSETQ. The specimen was PBMCs. The V call is TRBV5-1, the J call TRBJ1-4; TRBD1 agrees at 7 bases. This TCR was recovered from a woman in her 30s in good health and CMV-seronegative. The CDR3 DNA reads TGCGCCAGCAGCCTAGGGACAGTTAATGAAAAACTGTTTTTT. As protein: CASSLGTVNEKLFF. The variable domain in full, with the rest retrieved from reference TRBV5-1 and TRBJ1-4, is KAGVTQTPRYLIKTRGQQVTLSCSPISGHRSVSWYQQTPGQGLQFLFEYFSETQRNKGNFPGRFSGRQFSNSRSEMNVSTLELGDSALYLCASSLGTVNEKLFFGSGTQLSVL.